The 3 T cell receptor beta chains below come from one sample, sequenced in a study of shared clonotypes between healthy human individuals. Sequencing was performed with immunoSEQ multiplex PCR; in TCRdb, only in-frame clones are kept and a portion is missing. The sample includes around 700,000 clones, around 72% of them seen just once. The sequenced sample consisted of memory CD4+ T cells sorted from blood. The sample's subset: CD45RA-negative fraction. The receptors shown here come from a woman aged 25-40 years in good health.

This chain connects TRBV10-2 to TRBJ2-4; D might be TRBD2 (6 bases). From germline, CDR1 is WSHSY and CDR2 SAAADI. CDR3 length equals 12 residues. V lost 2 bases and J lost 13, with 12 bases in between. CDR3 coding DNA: TGCGCCAGCAGTGAGGTAGGGGACTCCCAGTACTTC. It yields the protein CASSEVGDSQYF.

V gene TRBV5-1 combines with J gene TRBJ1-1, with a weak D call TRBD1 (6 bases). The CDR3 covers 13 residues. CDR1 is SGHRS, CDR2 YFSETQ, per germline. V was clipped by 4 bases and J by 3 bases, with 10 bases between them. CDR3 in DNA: TGCGCCAGCAGCATACAGGGAGACACTGAAGCTTTCTTT. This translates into CASSIQGDTEAFF.

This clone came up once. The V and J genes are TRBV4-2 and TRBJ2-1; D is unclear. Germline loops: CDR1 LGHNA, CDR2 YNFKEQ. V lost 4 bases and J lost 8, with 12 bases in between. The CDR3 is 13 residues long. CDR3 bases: TGTGCCAGCAGCCCCGACGTGCGGTATGAGCAGTTCTTC. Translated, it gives CASSPDVRYEQFF.